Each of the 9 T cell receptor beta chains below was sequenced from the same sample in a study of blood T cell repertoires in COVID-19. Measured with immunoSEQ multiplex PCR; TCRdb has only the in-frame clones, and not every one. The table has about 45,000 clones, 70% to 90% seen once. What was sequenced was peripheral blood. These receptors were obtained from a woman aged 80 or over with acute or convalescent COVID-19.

This chain's CDR3 is CASSLARGYYGYTF. The CDR3 bases are TGTGCCAGCAGCTTGGCCCGGGGTTACTATGGCTACACCTTC. The chain uses TRBV5-6 and TRBJ1-2; D gene uncertain. Trimming removed 0 bases from V and 3 bases from J, with 9 bases in between. The CDR3 is 14 residues long. Looked up from germline, CDR1 is SGHDT and CDR2 is YYEEEE.

The CDR3 is CSVGGTYEQYF. The CDR3 DNA follows: TGCAGTGTGGGGGGAACCTACGAGCAGTACTTC. J is TRBJ2-7 and V is TRBV20-1; D may be TRBD2 (6 bases). V lost 7 bases to trimming and J lost 2 bases, with 9 bases between them. CDR3 length: 11 amino acids. CDR1 DFQATT and CDR2 SNEGSKA come from the germline V gene (reference sequence).

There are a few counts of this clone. The CDR3 loop is CASSISDRVGNSPLHF. The CDR3 DNA is TGTGCCAGTAGTATATCGGACAGGGTGGGTAATTCACCCCTCCACTTT. The rearrangement links TRBV19 to TRBJ1-6, with 8 bases identical to TRBD1. V lost 2 bases, J lost 6 bases, and 6 bases stayed unmatched. CDR3 length: 16 amino acids. CDR1 is LNHDA and CDR2 is SQIVND in the germline V gene (reference sequence).

CDR3 protein: CASSRGLYNTGELFF. CDR3 bases: TGTGCCAGCAGCCGGGGACTGTACAACACCGGGGAGCTGTTTTTT. The chain links TRBV7-2 to TRBJ2-2, with TRBD2 as a possible D gene (6 bases). CDR1 and CDR2 from the germline V gene are SGHTA and FQGNSA. This CDR3 region has 15 residues. The ends were cut back, 5 bases at V and 2 bases at J, with 12 bases in the middle.

The CDR3 here is CASSFGGVSEKLFF. The CDR3 DNA sequence: TGTGCCAGCAGTTTCGGGGGTGTAAGTGAAAAACTGTTTTTT. This chain joins TRBV6-5 and TRBJ1-4; D perhaps matches TRBD1 (5 bases). Germline V CDR1 and CDR2: MNHEY, SVGAGI. The CDR3 has 14 amino acids. Trimming took 4 bases from V and 7 from J, leaving 13 bases between them.

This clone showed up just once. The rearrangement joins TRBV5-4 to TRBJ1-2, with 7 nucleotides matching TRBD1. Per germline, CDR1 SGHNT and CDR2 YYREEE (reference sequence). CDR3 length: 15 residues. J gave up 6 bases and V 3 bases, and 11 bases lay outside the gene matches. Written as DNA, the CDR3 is TGTGCCAGCAGCTCAAGGGGGCCCTCGGGGGATGGCTACACCTTC. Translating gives CASSSRGPSGDGYTF.

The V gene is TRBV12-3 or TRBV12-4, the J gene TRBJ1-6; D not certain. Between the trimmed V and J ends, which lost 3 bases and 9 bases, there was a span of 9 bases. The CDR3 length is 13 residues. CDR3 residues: CASSLGTSSPLHF. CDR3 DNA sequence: TGTGCCAGCAGTTTGGGTACTAGTTCACCCCTCCACTTT.

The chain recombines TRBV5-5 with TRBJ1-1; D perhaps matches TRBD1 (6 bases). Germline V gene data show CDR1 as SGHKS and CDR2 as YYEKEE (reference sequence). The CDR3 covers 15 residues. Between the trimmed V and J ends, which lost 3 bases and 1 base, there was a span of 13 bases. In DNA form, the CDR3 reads TGTGCCAGCAGCTACCGACAGGACCAGAACACTGAAGCTTTCTTT. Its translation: CASSYRQDQNTEAFF.

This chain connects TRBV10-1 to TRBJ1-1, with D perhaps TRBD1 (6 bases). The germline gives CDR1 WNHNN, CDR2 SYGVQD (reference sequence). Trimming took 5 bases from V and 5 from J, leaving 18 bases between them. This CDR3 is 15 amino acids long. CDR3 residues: CASSLDTGLGTEAFF. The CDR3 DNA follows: TGCGCCAGCAGTCTCGACACAGGGCTTGGGACTGAAGCTTTCTTT.